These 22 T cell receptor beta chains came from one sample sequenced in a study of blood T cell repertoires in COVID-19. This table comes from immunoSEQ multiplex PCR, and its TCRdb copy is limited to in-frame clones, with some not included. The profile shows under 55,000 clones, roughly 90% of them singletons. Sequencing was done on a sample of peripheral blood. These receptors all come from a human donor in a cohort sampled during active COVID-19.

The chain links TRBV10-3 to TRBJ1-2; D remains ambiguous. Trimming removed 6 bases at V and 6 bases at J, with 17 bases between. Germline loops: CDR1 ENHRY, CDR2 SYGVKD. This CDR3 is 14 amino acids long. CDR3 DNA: TGTGCCATCAGAGATGATCAGTCCTGGCATGGCTACACCTTC. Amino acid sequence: CAIRDDQSWHGYTF.

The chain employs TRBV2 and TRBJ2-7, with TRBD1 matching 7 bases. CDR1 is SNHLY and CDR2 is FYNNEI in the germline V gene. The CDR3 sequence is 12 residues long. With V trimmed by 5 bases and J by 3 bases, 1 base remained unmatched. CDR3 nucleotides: TGTGCCAGCAGTAGGACAGGCTACGAGCAGTACTTC. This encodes CASSRTGYEQYF.

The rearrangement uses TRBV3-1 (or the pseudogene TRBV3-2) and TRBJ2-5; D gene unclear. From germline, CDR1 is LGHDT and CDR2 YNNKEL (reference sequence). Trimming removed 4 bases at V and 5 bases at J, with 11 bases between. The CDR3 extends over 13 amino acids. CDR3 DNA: TGTGCCAGCAGCCTTCGTCACGAGGAGACCCAGTACTTC. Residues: CASSLRHEETQYF.

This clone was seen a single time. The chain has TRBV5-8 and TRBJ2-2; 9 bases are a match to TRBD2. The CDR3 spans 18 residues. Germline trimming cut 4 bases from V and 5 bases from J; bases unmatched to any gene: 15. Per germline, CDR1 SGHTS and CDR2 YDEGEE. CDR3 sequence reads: CASSADRTSGWRTGELFF. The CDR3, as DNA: TGTGCCAGCAGCGCCGACCGTACTAGCGGGTGGAGAACCGGGGAGCTGTTTTTT.

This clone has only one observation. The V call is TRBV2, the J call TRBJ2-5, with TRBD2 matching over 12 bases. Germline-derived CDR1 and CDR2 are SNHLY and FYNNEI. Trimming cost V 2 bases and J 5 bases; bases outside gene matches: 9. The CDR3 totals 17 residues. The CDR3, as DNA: TGTGCCAGCAGTGAACAGCCTAGCGGGAGGGCACGGGAGACCCAGTACTTC. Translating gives CASSEQPSGRARETQYF.

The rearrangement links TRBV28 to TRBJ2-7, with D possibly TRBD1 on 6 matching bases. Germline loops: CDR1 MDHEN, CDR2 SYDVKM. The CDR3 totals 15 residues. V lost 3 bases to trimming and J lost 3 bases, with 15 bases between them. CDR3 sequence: CASSFTRRGIYEQYF. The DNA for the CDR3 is TGTGCCAGCAGTTTCACTAGAAGGGGGATCTACGAGCAGTACTTC.

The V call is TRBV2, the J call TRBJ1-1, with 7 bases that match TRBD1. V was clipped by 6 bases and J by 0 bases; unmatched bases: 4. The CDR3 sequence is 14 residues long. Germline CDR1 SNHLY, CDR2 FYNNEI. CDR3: CASSVDRVNTEAFF. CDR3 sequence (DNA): TGTGCCAGCAGCGTCGACAGGGTGAACACTGAAGCTTTCTTT.

In DNA, the CDR3 is TGCAGCGTGGCTTCGGACAGGGGGATAGATACGCAGTATTTT. As protein: CSVASDRGIDTQYF. The chain recombines TRBV29-1 with TRBJ2-3, with TRBD1 identical over 10 bases. The CDR3 extends over 14 amino acids. V was pared by 6 bases and J by 5 bases, with 8 bases of the junction left unmatched. Germline CDR1 SQVTM, CDR2 ANQGSEA.

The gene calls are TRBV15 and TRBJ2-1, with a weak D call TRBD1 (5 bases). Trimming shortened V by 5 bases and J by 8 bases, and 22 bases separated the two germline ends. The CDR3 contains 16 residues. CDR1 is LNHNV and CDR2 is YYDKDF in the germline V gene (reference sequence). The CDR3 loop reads CATSVNRGDWGYEQFF. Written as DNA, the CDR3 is TGTGCCACCAGCGTTAATAGGGGTGACTGGGGCTATGAGCAGTTCTTC.

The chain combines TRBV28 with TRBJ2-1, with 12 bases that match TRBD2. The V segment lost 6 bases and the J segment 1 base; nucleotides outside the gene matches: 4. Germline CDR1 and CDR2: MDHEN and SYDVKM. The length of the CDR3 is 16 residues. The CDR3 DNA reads TGTGCCAGCAGCTCCGGACTAGCGGGGTCCTACAATGAGCAGTTCTTC. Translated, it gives CASSSGLAGSYNEQFF.

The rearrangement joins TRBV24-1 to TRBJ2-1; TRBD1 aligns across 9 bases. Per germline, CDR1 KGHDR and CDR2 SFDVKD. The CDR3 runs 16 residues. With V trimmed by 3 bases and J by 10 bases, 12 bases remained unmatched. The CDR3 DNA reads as TGTGCCACCAGTGATCCCACCGGGACAGGGCTACACGAGCAGTTCTTC. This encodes CATSDPTGTGLHEQFF.

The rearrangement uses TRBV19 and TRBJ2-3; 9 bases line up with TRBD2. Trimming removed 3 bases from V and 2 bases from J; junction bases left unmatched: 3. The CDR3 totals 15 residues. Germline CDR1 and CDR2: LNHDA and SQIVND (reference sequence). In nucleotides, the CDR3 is TGTGCCAGTAGTATTCAGCGGGGGGCCACAGATACGCAGTATTTT. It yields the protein CASSIQRGATDTQYF. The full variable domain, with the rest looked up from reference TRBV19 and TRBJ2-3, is DGGITQSPKYLFRKEGQNVTLSCEQNLNHDAMYWYRQDPGQGLRLIYYSQIVNDFQKGDIAEGYSVSREKKESFPLTVTSAQKNPTAFYLCASSIQRGATDTQYFGPGTRLTVL.

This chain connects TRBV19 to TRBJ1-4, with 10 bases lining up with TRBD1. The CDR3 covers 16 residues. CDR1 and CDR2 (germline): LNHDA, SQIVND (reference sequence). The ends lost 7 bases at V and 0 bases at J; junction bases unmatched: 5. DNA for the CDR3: TGTGCCAGTATTGGGACAGGGGACCCAACTAATGAAAAACTGTTTTTT. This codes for CASIGTGDPTNEKLFF.

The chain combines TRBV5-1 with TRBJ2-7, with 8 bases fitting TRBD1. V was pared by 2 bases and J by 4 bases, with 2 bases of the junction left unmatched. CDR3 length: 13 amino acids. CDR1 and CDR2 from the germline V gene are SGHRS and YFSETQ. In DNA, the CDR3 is TGCGCCAGCAGCTTCAGACAGGGGTACGAGCAGTACTTC. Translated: CASSFRQGYEQYF.

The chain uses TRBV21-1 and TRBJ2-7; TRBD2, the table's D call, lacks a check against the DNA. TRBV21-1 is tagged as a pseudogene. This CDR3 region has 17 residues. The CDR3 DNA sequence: TGTGCCAGCAGCGGAGCTATCCGGTACGGAGCGGCGCAGTTTCGGTACTTC. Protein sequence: CASSGAIRYGAAQFRYF.

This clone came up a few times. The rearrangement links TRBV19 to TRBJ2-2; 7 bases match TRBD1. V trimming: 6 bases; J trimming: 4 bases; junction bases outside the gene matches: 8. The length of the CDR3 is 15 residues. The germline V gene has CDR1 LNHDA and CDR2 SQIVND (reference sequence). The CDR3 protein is CASSRTGELTGELFF. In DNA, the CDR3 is TGTGCCAGTAGCCGGACAGGAGAACTCACCGGGGAGCTGTTTTTT. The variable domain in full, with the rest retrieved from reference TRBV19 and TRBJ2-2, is DGGITQSPKYLFRKEGQNVTLSCEQNLNHDAMYWYRQDPGQGLRLIYYSQIVNDFQKGDIAEGYSVSREKKESFPLTVTSAQKNPTAFYLCASSRTGELTGELFFGEGSRLTVL.

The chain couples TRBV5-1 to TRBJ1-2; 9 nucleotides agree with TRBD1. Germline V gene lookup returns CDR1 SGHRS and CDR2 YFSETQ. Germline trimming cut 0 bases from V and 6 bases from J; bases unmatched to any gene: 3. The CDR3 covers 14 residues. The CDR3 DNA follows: TGCGCCAGCAGCTTGGGGACAGGGGTTGATGGCTACACCTTC. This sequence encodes CASSLGTGVDGYTF. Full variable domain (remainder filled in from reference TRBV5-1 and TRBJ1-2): KAGVTQTPRYLIKTRGQQVTLSCSPISGHRSVSWYQQTPGQGLQFLFEYFSETQRNKGNFPGRFSGRQFSNSRSEMNVSTLELGDSALYLCASSLGTGVDGYTFGSGTRLTVV.

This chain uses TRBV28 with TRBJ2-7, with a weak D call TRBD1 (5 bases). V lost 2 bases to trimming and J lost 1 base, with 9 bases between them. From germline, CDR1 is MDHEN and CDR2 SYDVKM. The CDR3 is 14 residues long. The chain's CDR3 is CASSLSAGSYEQYF. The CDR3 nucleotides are TGTGCCAGCAGTTTAAGCGCAGGGTCCTACGAGCAGTACTTC.

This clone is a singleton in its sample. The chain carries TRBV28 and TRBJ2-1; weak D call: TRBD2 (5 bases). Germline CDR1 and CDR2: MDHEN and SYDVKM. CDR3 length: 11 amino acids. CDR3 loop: CCSGKYNEQFF. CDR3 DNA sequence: TGTTGTTCCGGGAAGTACAATGAGCAGTTCTTC.

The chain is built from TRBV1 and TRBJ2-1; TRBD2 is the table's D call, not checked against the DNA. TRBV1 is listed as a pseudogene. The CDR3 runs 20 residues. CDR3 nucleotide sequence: TGCACCAGCAGCCAAGGAAGGACTAGCGGGAGGTCGAGCTCCTACAATGAGCAGTTCTTC. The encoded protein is CTSSQGRTSGRSSSYNEQFF.

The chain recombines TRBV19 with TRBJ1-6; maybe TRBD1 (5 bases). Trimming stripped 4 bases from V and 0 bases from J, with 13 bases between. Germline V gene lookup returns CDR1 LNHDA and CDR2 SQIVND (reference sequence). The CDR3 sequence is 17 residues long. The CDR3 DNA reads TGTGCCAGTAGTACTGGCAGGGTGGGCTCCTATAATTCACCCCTCCACTTT. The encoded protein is CASSTGRVGSYNSPLHF.

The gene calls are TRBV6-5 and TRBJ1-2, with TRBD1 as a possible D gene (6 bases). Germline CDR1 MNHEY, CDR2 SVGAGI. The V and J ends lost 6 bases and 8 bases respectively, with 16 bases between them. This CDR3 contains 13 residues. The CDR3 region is CASRFTGSGGYTF. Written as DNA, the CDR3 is TGTGCCAGCAGATTCACAGGGAGTGGGGGCTACACCTTC.